A single sample is the source of the 30 T cell receptor beta chains below, sequenced in a study of blood T cells in healthy people across ages. With a J-beta primer mix and a sample-barcoded 5' primer, a second PCR ran roughly 6 to 11 cycles. In TCRdb, the 5' RACE reads were re-called with MiXCR into one record per CDR3 protein. The table includes about 580,000 distinct CDR3 sequences, roughly 48% detected once. The sequencing input was blood. The source of these receptors is a man older than 75 in good health.

The chain is built from TRBV7-9 and TRBJ2-5; the D gene is possibly TRBD1 (5 bases). V dropped 5 bases and J dropped 5 bases, with 12 bases sitting between them. The CDR3 sequence is 13 residues long. The germline V gene encodes CDR1 SEHNR and CDR2 FQNEAQ (reference sequence). The CDR3 nucleotides read TGTGCCAGCAGCGCCCGGACATGGGAGACCCAGTACTTC. This translates into CASSARTWETQYF.

This sequence joins TRBV20-1 and TRBJ2-1; 10 bases align to TRBD1. The CDR3 is 13 residues long. The V segment lost 6 bases and the J segment 13 bases; nucleotides outside the gene matches: 12. The germline CDR1 and CDR2 sequences are DFQATT and SNEGSKA (reference sequence). For the CDR3, the DNA is TGCAGTGCACCGGGACAGGGGAGGGAGACCCAGTTCTTC. Protein: CSAPGQGRETQFF.

This clonotype occurred a few times. The chain links TRBV20-1 to TRBJ2-1, with 9 bases identical to TRBD2. J was trimmed by 1 base and V by 4 bases; bases with no gene match: 5. The germline CDR1 and CDR2 sequences are DFQATT and SNEGSKA (reference sequence). The CDR3 extends over 15 amino acids. The CDR3 sequence: CSATSAGGSYNEQFF. CDR3 bases: TGCAGTGCTACCTCAGCGGGGGGATCCTACAATGAGCAGTTCTTC.

The chain combines TRBV13 with TRBJ1-4, with D uncertain. V was cut by 4 bases and J by 3 bases, with 18 bases left in between. This CDR3 has 17 amino acids. Germline CDR1 PRHDT, CDR2 FYEKMQ (reference sequence). The CDR3 region is CASSSSGVWSANEKLFF. The CDR3 DNA follows: TGTGCCAGCAGCTCGAGTGGGGTGTGGAGTGCTAATGAAAAACTGTTTTTT.

The chain carries TRBV4-2 and TRBJ1-5; D is ambiguous. The V gene lost 5 bases and the J gene lost 4 bases, with 9 bases spanning the gap. Germline loops: CDR1 LGHNA, CDR2 YNFKEQ. CDR3 size: 13 residues. CDR3 in DNA: TGTGCCAGCAGCTCGTACCAGAATCAGCCCCAGCATTTT. Amino acid sequence: CASSSYQNQPQHF.

This chain uses TRBV15 with TRBJ2-3; 9 positions match TRBD2. This CDR3 is 17 amino acids long. The ends lost 0 bases at V and 4 bases at J; junction bases unmatched: 8. Germline V gives CDR1 LNHNV, CDR2 YYDKDF (reference sequence). The CDR3 region has the DNA TGTGCCACCAGCAGAGAGAGGTCAGCGGGAGGTGCAGATACGCAGTATTTT. This gives the protein CATSRERSAGGADTQYF.

A few counts support this clonotype. V gene TRBV29-1 combines with J gene TRBJ2-5; 11 bases are a match to TRBD2. The length of the CDR3 is 13 residues. J gave up 5 bases and V 7 bases, and 6 bases lay outside the gene matches. Germline assignment: CDR1 SQVTM and CDR2 ANQGSEA. CDR3 residues: CSGKLAGGETQYF. The CDR3 nucleotides read TGCAGCGGGAAGCTAGCGGGAGGTGAGACCCAGTACTTC.

This clonotype appeared a few times. J is TRBJ2-1 and V is TRBV4-3; D is ambiguous. Germline V CDR1 and CDR2: LGHNA, YSLEER. The CDR3 loop spans 12 amino acids. Trimming removed 2 bases at V and 10 bases at J, with 9 bases between. The CDR3 nucleotides read TGCGCCAGCAGCCAAAACGATCGGGAGCAGTTCTTC. It translates to CASSQNDREQFF.

The J gene is TRBJ2-5, the V gene TRBV5-1; D might be TRBD2 (6 bases). The CDR3 loop spans 17 amino acids. CDR1 SGHRS and CDR2 YFSETQ come from the germline V gene. V lost 6 bases to trimming and J lost 1 base, with 22 bases between them. CDR3 nucleotides: TGCGCCAGCACCCCTGATGCGGGGAGTAGCACCCAAGAGACCCAGTACTTC. Translating it yields CASTPDAGSSTQETQYF.

V and J are TRBV5-1 and TRBJ2-2; D call uncertain. The germline V and J ends were trimmed by 0 bases and 7 bases, with 13 bases remaining between them. CDR1 and CDR2 from the germline V gene are SGHRS and YFSETQ. This CDR3 comprises 15 residues. The CDR3 spells CASSLEAAVGGELFF. In nucleotides, the CDR3 is TGCGCCAGCAGCTTGGAGGCAGCTGTGGGCGGGGAGCTGTTTTTT.

The chain uses TRBV7-2 and TRBJ2-3; TRBD1 matches 9 bases. The V gene end was trimmed by 1 base and the J gene end by 6 bases; junction bases not matched to a gene: 11. Germline CDR1 reads SGHTA; CDR2 reads FQGNSA. This CDR3 is 17 amino acids long. The CDR3 DNA reads as TGTGCCAGCAGCTTAGAGGCGACAGGGGGTGTTAGGGATACGCAGTATTTT. Encoded protein: CASSLEATGGVRDTQYF. Supplemented by reference TRBV7-2 and TRBJ2-3, the full variable domain reads GAGVSQSPSNKVTEKGKDVELRCDPISGHTALYWYRQSLGQGLEFLIYFQGNSAPDKSGLPSDRFSAERTGGSVSTLTIQRTQQEDSAVYLCASSLEATGGVRDTQYFGPGTRLTVL.

The chain combines TRBV20-1 with TRBJ1-2, with D maybe TRBD1 (5 bases). Germline CDR1 DFQATT, CDR2 SNEGSKA (reference sequence). Trimming stripped 5 bases from V and 2 bases from J, with 15 bases between. The CDR3 has 14 amino acids. The CDR3 region is CSAPRRGENYGYTF. The CDR3 coding sequence is TGCAGTGCTCCGCGACGGGGGGAGAACTATGGCTACACCTTC.

The rearrangement joins TRBV27 to TRBJ2-7; 15 nucleotides agree with TRBD2. Per the germline V gene, CDR1 is MNHEY and CDR2 is SMNVEV (reference sequence). The CDR3 has 21 residues. The ends lost 4 bases at V and 4 bases at J; junction bases unmatched: 20. This chain's CDR3 is CASSSGLLTRTSGRAGYEQYF. The CDR3 DNA is TGTGCCAGCAGTTCGGGACTCCTGACCCGGACTAGCGGGAGGGCCGGGTACGAGCAGTACTTC.

This clonotype has only a few counts. This chain joins TRBV7-2 and TRBJ2-1; the match to TRBD2 covers 7 bases. Trimming cost V 0 bases and J 8 bases; bases outside gene matches: 1. The V gene's germline CDR1 is SGHTA and CDR2 FQGNSA. The CDR3 loop spans 13 amino acids. Written as DNA, the CDR3 is TGTGCCAGCAGCTTAGCACTAGCGTATGAGCAGTTCTTC. Translating gives CASSLALAYEQFF.

This clonotype was observed many times. V is TRBV5-1 and J is TRBJ2-7, with D maybe TRBD2 (5 bases). Germline V CDR1 and CDR2: SGHRS, YFSETQ. The CDR3 covers 13 residues. V was clipped by 3 bases and J by 4 bases, with 11 bases between them. CDR3 loop: CASSSRPGYEQYF. CDR3 nucleotide sequence: TGCGCCAGCAGCTCAAGACCGGGGTACGAGCAGTACTTC.

This clonotype was counted between two and nine times. The rearrangement links TRBV6-6 to TRBJ1-3; D call uncertain. With 7 bases removed from V and 4 bases from J, the gap between germline ends came to 11 bases. Per germline, CDR1 MNHNY and CDR2 SVGAGI (reference sequence). This CDR3 has 13 amino acids. CDR3 DNA: TGTGCCAGCACCCTAATACCGGGAAACACCATATATTTT. Amino acids: CASTLIPGNTIYF.

The rearrangement uses TRBV20-1 and TRBJ2-5; 13 nucleotides match TRBD2. The germline gives CDR1 DFQATT, CDR2 SNEGSKA (reference sequence). This CDR3 contains 14 residues. V lost 4 bases and J lost 5; bases outside the gene matches: 4. This chain's CDR3 is CSANRLAGGETQYF. In DNA, the CDR3 is TGCAGTGCTAACCGACTAGCGGGGGGTGAGACCCAGTACTTC.

This clonotype was found a few times. V and J are TRBV7-2 and TRBJ2-4; TRBD2 is a possible D gene (6 bases). Trimming removed 4 bases from V and 1 base from J, with 17 bases in between. CDR1 and CDR2 (germline): SGHTA, FQGNSA. The length of the CDR3 is 17 residues. CDR3 in amino acids: CASSWGDGGAAKNIQYF. In nucleotides, the CDR3 is TGTGCCAGCAGCTGGGGGGACGGGGGAGCGGCCAAAAACATTCAGTACTTC.

This clonotype was recorded a few times. This chain connects TRBV5-1 to TRBJ2-3; 10 nucleotides align to TRBD2. The V gene end was trimmed by 4 bases and the J gene end by 4 bases; junction bases not matched to a gene: 6. This CDR3 region has 15 residues. Germline V lookup: CDR1 SGHRS, CDR2 YFSETQ. The CDR3 loop is CASSPEREGSDTQYF. As DNA, the CDR3 is TGCGCCAGCAGCCCAGAGCGGGAGGGATCAGATACGCAGTATTTT.

This clonotype turned up a few times. This chain links TRBV5-4 with TRBJ2-1; TRBD1 matches at 11 bases. The V gene end was trimmed by 4 bases and the J gene end by 3 bases; junction bases not matched to a gene: 3. The CDR3 length is 15 residues. Germline CDR1 SGHNT, CDR2 YYREEE (reference sequence). For the CDR3, the DNA is TGTGCCAGCAGCGCAGGGACAGGGGGCTACAATGAGCAGTTCTTC. This translates into CASSAGTGGYNEQFF.

The rearrangement uses TRBV29-1 and TRBJ1-2; 9 bases align to TRBD1. The CDR3 totals 15 residues. The V segment lost 7 bases and the J segment 6 bases; nucleotides outside the gene matches: 15. Per the germline V gene, CDR1 is SQVTM and CDR2 is ANQGSEA. This CDR3 reads CSAITGTGRGHGYTF. As DNA, the CDR3 is TGCAGCGCAATCACCGGGACAGGGCGGGGTCATGGCTACACCTTC.

The chain couples TRBV28 to TRBJ2-7; D is undetermined. The V end was cut by 2 bases, the J end by 3 bases, with 14 bases between. Germline CDR1 is MDHEN and CDR2 is SYDVKM. The CDR3 is 15 residues long. CDR3 in amino acids: CASSLQSAGRYEQYF. As DNA, the CDR3 is TGTGCCAGCAGTTTACAGAGCGCCGGCCGCTACGAGCAGTACTTC.

The genes are TRBV25-1 and TRBJ2-3; a weak D match, TRBD1 (6 bases). The V and J ends lost 6 bases and 3 bases respectively, with 10 bases between them. The germline CDR1 and CDR2 sequences are MGHDK and SYGVNS. The CDR3 totals 13 residues. The CDR3 DNA reads TGTGCCAGCAGACACCAGGGGACAGATACGCAGTATTTT. Amino acids: CASRHQGTDTQYF.

The chain carries TRBV12-1 and TRBJ2-7; TRBD1, the table's D call, lacks a check against the DNA. TRBV12-1 is labeled a pseudogene. The CDR3 is 14 residues long. CDR3 amino acids: CASSFRTGASEQYF. CDR3 DNA: TGTGCCAGCAGCTTCCGAACCGGGGCCAGCGAGCAGTACTTC.

J is TRBJ1-5 and V is TRBV27, with D perhaps TRBD1 (5 bases). Germline lookup yields CDR1 MNHEY and CDR2 SMNVEV (reference sequence). This CDR3 contains 16 residues. Trimming left V 6 bases short and J 4 bases short, with 19 bases between. CDR3 sequence: CASSPSGAGSNQPQHF. In DNA, the CDR3 is TGTGCCAGCAGCCCTTCTGGGGCGGGATCGAATCAGCCCCAGCATTTT.

The J gene is TRBJ1-2, the V gene TRBV24-1; D gene unclear. V was pared by 6 bases and J by 1 base, with 11 bases between. This CDR3 has 14 amino acids. Germline-derived CDR1 and CDR2 are KGHDR and SFDVKD. The CDR3 coding sequence is TGTGCCACCAGTAGTGGCCTATTTAACTATGGCTACACCTTC. This codes for CATSSGLFNYGYTF.

This clonotype was seen only a few times. This chain links TRBV6-2 or TRBV6-3 with TRBJ1-1; D is uncertain. This CDR3 has 14 amino acids. V gave up 2 bases and J gave up 1 base, with 8 bases separating them. Germline CDR1 reads MNHEY; CDR2 reads SVGEGT. As DNA, the CDR3 is TGTGCCAGCAGTTACAGGACTAGGAACACTGAAGCTTTCTTT. Amino acids: CASSYRTRNTEAFF.

This clonotype was seen only a few times. The CDR3 loop reads CASSVGGWWRERNEQFF. In DNA form, the CDR3 reads TGTGCCAGCAGCGTAGGGGGATGGTGGCGGGAGCGCAATGAGCAGTTCTTC. The chain has TRBV9 and TRBJ2-1; TRBD2 matches at 7 bases. Germline CDR1 is SGDLS and CDR2 is YYNGEE. The junction had 12 bases not matched to a gene; V was cut back by 0 bases and J by 6 bases. The CDR3 is made up of 17 amino acids.

This chain links TRBV4-3 with TRBJ2-2, with TRBD1 matching over 9 bases. The ends lost 0 bases at V and 5 bases at J; junction bases unmatched: 4. The germline CDR1 and CDR2 sequences are LGHNA and YSLEER. CDR3 length equals 16 residues. The CDR3 sequence is CASSQETGGLTGELFF. The DNA for the CDR3 is TGCGCCAGCAGCCAAGAAACAGGGGGCTTGACCGGGGAGCTGTTTTTT.

As to this clonotype: The junction does not match germline at one end; this may be a read error. This chain uses TRBV7-2 with TRBJ1-2; maybe TRBD1 (5 bases). The CDR3 contains 16 residues. Looked up from germline, CDR1 is SGHTA and CDR2 is FQGNSA. The CDR3 DNA is TGTGCCAGCAGCTTAGCCGGGGCCTCCAACTCCTATGGCTACAACTTC. This translates into CASSLAGASNSYGYNF.